This T cell receptor (beta chain) is drawn from a study of cytomegalovirus exposure and HLA in healthy donors. Study overall: Caucasian-associated ancestry cluster membership applied to under 85% of several hundred genotyped donors.

Losses at the gene ends were 3 bases for V and 0 bases for J; bases not matched to a gene: 2. Per the germline V gene, CDR1 is LGHNA and CDR2 is YSLEER. The length of the CDR3 is 16 residues. Regarding the study as a whole: Most CMV-associated TCR beta chains were later found to appear HLA-restricted.

This PCR relied on a set of 60 Vbeta primers and 13 Jbeta primers. Sequencing used immunoSEQ multiplex PCR; TCRdb keeps in-frame clones, though not all of them. The sample carries some 150,000 clones, around 82% recorded once. Notes on this clone: Its antigen is still unknown.

The clonotype comes from a woman in her forties or fifties in good health and CMV-seropositive. V and J are TRBV4-3 and TRBJ2-1, with TRBD2 matching 10 bases. The sample was PBMCs. Written as DNA, the CDR3 is TGCGCCAGCAGCCAGTTAGCGGGGGGCTCCTACAATGAGCAGTTCTTC. Amino acids: CASSQLAGGSYNEQFF.